These 5 T cell receptor beta chains were all obtained from the same sample, sequenced in a study of OX40 agonist ivuxolimab in advanced cancers. This table comes from immunoSEQ multiplex PCR, and its TCRdb copy is limited to in-frame clones, with some not included. The data hold over 75,000 clones, with approximately 90% observed a single time. This specimen was CD4+ or CD8+ T cells sorted from blood, taken in a trial of the OX40 agonist ivuxolimab. The receptors here all came from an adult with an advanced solid tumor such as melanoma, head and neck, liver or kidney cancer.

The V call is TRBV5-1, the J call TRBJ2-2; maybe TRBD1 (6 bases). This CDR3 has 15 amino acids. Germline CDR1 reads SGHRS; CDR2 reads YFSETQ. Deletions cut 5 bases from V and 1 base from J, with 12 bases between. CDR3 nucleotides: TGCGCCAGCAGTCCGGGACACCTGAACACCGGGGAGCTGTTTTTT. Its protein is CASSPGHLNTGELFF. The full variable domain, in which reference TRBV5-1 and TRBJ2-2 provide the parts outside the CDR3, is KAGVTQTPRYLIKTRGQQVTLSCSPISGHRSVSWYQQTPGQGLQFLFEYFSETQRNKGNFPGRFSGRQFSNSRSEMNVSTLELGDSALYLCASSPGHLNTGELFFGEGSRLTVL.

This chain connects TRBV7-3 to TRBJ2-1; either TRBD1 or TRBD2 may fit D (6 bases each). V shed 5 bases and J shed 7 bases, with 12 bases lying between them. The CDR3 totals 13 residues. The germline gives CDR1 SGHTA, CDR2 FQGTGA. This CDR3 is CASSPLGGNEQFF. DNA for the CDR3: TGTGCCAGCAGCCCATTAGGGGGGAATGAGCAGTTCTTC.

This rearrangement joins TRBV18 to TRBJ2-1; 11 positions match TRBD2. After removal of 2 bases from V and 5 bases from J, the junction contained 8 bases not matched to a gene. There are 17 residues in the CDR3. Germline assignment: CDR1 KGHSH and CDR2 LQKENI. The CDR3 spells CASSPGPLTSGNNEQFF. The CDR3 DNA sequence: TGTGCCAGCTCACCAGGACCCCTGACTAGCGGGAACAATGAGCAGTTCTTC.

The chain employs TRBV28 and TRBJ1-2; 7 bases map to TRBD1. J gave up 8 bases and V 6 bases, and 9 bases lay outside the gene matches. The CDR3 loop spans 13 amino acids. CDR1 and CDR2 (germline): MDHEN, SYDVKM. DNA for the CDR3: TGTGCCAGCAGACTCCAGGGGGTGAAGGGCTACACCTTC. It yields the protein CASRLQGVKGYTF.

This rearrangement joins TRBV7-3 to TRBJ1-2; 8 nucleotides line up with TRBD1. The CDR3 has 15 amino acids. CDR1 is SGHTA and CDR2 is FQGTGA in the germline V gene. Trimming removed 2 bases from V and 7 bases from J; junction bases left unmatched: 9. The CDR3 loop reads CASSLLAGGGFGYTF. The CDR3 DNA is TGTGCCAGCAGCTTATTGGCAGGGGGCGGGTTTGGCTACACCTTC.